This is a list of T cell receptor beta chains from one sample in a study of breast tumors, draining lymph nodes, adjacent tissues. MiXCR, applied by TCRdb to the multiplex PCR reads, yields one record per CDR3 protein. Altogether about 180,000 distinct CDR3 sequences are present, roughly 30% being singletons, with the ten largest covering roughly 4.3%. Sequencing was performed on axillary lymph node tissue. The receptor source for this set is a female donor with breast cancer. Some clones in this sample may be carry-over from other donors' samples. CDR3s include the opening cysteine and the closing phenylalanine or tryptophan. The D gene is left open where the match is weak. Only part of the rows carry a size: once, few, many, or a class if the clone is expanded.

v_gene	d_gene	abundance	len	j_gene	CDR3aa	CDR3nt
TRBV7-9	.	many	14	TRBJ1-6	CASDNRGSQSPLHF	TGTGCCAGCGATAACCGGGGCAGCCAGTCACCCCTCCACTTT
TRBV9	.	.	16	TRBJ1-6	CASSIDGTGPNSPLHF	TGTGCCAGCAGCATAGATGGTACAGGACCCAATTCACCCCTCCACTTT
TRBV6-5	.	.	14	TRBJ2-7	CASPKGTSSYEQYF	TGTGCCAGCCCCAAAGGCACCAGCTCCTACGAGCAGTACTTC
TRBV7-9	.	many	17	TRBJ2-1	CASSSPRGRSSYNEQFF	TGTGCCAGCAGCTCGCCTAGAGGGCGGAGCTCCTACAATGAGCAGTTCTTC
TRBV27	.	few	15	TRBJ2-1	CASSSQESPYNEQFF	TGTGCCAGCAGTTCTCAGGAGTCCCCATACAATGAGCAGTTCTTC
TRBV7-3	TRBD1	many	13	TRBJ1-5	CASSLPGQGAQHF	TGTGCCAGCAGCTTACCGGGACAGGGGGCGCAGCATTTT
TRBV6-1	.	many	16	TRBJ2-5	CASSEGAGGLEETQYF	TGTGCCAGCAGTGAAGGGGCAGGGGGGCTAGAAGAGACCCAGTACTTC
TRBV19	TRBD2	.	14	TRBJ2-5	CASSASGRMETQYF	TGTGCCAGTAGTGCTAGCGGGAGGATGGAGACCCAGTACTTC
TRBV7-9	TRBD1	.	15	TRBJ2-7	CASSPDGTENYEQYF	TGTGCCAGCAGTCCTGACGGGACAGAAAACTACGAGCAGTACTTC
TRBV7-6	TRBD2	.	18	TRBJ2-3	CASSHGSTSGGSTHTQYF	TGTGCCAGCAGCCACGGATCGACTAGCGGGGGCAGCACACATACGCAGTATTTT
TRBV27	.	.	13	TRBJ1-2	CASSLSPYYGYTF	TGTGCCAGCAGTTTATCCCCTTACTATGGCTACACCTTC
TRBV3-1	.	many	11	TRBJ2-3	CASSQGRTQYF	TGTGCCAGCAGCCAAGGACGTACGCAGTATTTT
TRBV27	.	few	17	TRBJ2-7	CASSLVSPLRSSYEQYF	TGTGCCAGCAGTTTGGTTAGTCCCCTCAGAAGCTCCTACGAGCAGTACTTC
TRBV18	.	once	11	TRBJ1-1	CASSENTEAFF	TGTGCCAGCTCTGAGAACACTGAAGCTTTCTTT
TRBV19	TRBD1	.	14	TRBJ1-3	CASYRPGQANTIYF	TGTGCCAGCTATCGACCGGGACAGGCGAACACCATATATTTT
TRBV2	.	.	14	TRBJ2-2	CASTETTEPGELFF	TGTGCCAGCACAGAGACAACAGAACCCGGGGAGCTGTTTTTT
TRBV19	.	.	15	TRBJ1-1	CASSITSGWNTEAFF	TGTGCCAGTAGTATAACATCGGGATGGAACACTGAAGCTTTCTTT
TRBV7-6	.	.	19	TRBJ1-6	CASSPPLGRLSSYNSPLHF	TGTGCCAGCAGCCCCCCCTTGGGACGGCTAAGCTCCTATAATTCACCCCTCCACTTT
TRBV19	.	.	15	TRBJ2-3	CASSRVGGRTDTQYF	TGTGCCAGTAGTAGGGTGGGGGGCCGTACAGATACGCAGTATTTT
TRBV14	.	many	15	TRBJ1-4	CASSPHGGANEKLFF	TGTGCCAGCAGCCCCCATGGGGGAGCTAATGAAAAACTGTTTTTT
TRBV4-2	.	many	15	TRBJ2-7	CASSHGPQGSYEQYF	TGTGCCAGCAGCCATGGCCCTCAGGGAAGCTACGAGCAGTACTTC
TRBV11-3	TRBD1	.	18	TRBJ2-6	CAGSLGQGIHSGANVLTF	TGTGCCGGCAGCCTAGGACAGGGGATCCACTCTGGGGCCAACGTCCTGACTTTC
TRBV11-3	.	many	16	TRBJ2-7	CASSLRGDRREYEQYF	TGTGCCAGCAGCTTAAGGGGGGACAGAAGGGAGTACGAGCAGTACTTC
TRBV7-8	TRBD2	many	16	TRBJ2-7	CASSLGGLAGVYEQYF	TGTGCCAGCAGCTTAGGGGGGCTAGCGGGAGTGTACGAGCAGTACTTC
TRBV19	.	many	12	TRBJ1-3	CASSMKSITIYF	TGTGCCAGTAGTATGAAAAGTATAACCATATATTTT
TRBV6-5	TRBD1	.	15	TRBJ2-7	CASSILRTGSYEQYF	TGTGCCAGCAGCATACTCAGGACAGGGAGCTACGAGCAGTACTTC
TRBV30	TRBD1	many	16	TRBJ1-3	CAWSPGGDSSGNTIYF	TGTGCCTGGAGTCCCGGAGGGGACAGCTCTGGAAACACCATATATTTT
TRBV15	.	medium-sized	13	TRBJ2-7	CATSRETTYEQYF	TGTGCCACCAGCAGAGAGACTACCTACGAGCAGTACTTC
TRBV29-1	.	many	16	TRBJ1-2	CSVGDGPEILTYGYTF	TGCAGCGTTGGGGATGGGCCAGAGATATTGACCTATGGCTACACCTTC
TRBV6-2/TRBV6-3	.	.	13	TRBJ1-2	CASSPLDSYGYTF	TGTGCCAGCAGCCCCCTGGACAGTTATGGCTACACCTTC
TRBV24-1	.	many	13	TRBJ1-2	CATSDQGLDGYTF	TGTGCCACCAGTGATCAGGGGCTAGACGGCTACACCTTC
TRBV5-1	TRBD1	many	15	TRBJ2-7	CASSLASRGSHEQYF	TGCGCCAGCAGCTTGGCTAGCAGGGGGTCCCACGAGCAGTACTTC
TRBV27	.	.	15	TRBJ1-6	CASSPRRGGNSPLHF	TGTGCCAGCAGTCCCCGCAGGGGTGGGAATTCACCCCTCCACTTT